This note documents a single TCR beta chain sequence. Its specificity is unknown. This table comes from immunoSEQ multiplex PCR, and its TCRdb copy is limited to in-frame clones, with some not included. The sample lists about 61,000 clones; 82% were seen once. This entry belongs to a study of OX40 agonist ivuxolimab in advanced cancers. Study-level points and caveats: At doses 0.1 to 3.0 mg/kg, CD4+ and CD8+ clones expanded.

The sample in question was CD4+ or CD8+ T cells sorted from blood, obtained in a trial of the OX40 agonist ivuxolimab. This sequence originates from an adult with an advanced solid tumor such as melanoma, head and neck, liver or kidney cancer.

The CDR3 region is CASSLTAGVYNEQFF. The CDR3 DNA sequence: TGCGCCAGCAGCTTAACAGCGGGAGTATACAATGAGCAGTTCTTC. J is TRBJ2-1 and V is TRBV5-1, with 8 nucleotides matching TRBD2. Losses at the gene ends were 2 bases for V and 4 bases for J; bases not matched to a gene: 5. The length of the CDR3 is 15 residues. CDR1 is SGHRS, CDR2 YFSETQ, per germline.